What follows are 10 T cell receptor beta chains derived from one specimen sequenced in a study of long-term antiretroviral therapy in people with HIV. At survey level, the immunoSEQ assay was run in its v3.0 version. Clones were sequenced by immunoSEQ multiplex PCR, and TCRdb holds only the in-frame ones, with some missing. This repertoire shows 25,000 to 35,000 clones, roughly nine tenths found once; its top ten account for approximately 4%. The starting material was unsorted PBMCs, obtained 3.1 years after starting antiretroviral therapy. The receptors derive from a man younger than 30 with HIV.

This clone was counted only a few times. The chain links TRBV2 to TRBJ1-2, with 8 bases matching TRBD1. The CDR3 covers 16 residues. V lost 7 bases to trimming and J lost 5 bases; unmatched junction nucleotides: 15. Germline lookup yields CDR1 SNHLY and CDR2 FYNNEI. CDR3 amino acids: CASTHGQGRAWYGYTF. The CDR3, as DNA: TGTGCCAGCACCCATGGACAGGGAAGGGCGTGGTATGGCTACACCTTC.

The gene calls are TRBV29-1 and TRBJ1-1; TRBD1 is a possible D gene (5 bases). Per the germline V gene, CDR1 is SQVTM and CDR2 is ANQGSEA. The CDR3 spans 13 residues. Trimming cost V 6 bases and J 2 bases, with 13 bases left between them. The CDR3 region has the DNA TGCAGCGTAAGACAGAAATTAAACACTGAAGCTTTCTTT. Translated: CSVRQKLNTEAFF.

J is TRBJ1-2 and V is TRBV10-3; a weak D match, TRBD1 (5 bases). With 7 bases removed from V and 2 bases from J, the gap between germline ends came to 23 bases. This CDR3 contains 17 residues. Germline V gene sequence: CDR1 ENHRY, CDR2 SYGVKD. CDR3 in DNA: TGTGCCATCAAGGGAGGCAGGGATCAGAATCAGAACTATGGCTACACCTTC. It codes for CAIKGGRDQNQNYGYTF.

CDR3 sequence (DNA): TGTGCCAGCACCCCGACAGGGGGGGACGAGCAGTACTTC. Encoded protein: CASTPTGGDEQYF. The genes are TRBV2 and TRBJ2-7; 9 bases agree with TRBD1. After removal of 7 bases from V and 5 bases from J, the junction contained 6 bases not matched to a gene. Germline CDR1 reads SNHLY; CDR2 reads FYNNEI. This CDR3 has 13 residues. Together with reference TRBV2 and TRBJ2-7, the CDR3 gives the full variable domain: EPEVTQTPSHQVTQMGQEVILRCVPISNHLYFYWYRQILGQKVEFLVSFYNNEISEKSEIFDDQFSVERPDGSNFTLKIRSTKLEDSAMYFCASTPTGGDEQYFGPGTRLTVT.

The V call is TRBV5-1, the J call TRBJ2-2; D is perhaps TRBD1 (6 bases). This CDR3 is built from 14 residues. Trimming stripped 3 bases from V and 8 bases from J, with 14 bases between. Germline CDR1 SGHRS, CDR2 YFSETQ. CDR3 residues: CASSSDSREGELFF. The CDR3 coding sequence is TGCGCCAGCAGCTCGGACAGCCGGGAAGGGGAGCTGTTTTTT.

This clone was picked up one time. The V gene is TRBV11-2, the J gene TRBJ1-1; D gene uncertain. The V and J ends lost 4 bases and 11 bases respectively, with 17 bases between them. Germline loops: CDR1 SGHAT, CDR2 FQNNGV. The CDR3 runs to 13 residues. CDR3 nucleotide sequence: TGTGCCAGCAGCTCCTCAGGAGGCAACCAGGCTTTCTTT. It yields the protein CASSSSGGNQAFF.

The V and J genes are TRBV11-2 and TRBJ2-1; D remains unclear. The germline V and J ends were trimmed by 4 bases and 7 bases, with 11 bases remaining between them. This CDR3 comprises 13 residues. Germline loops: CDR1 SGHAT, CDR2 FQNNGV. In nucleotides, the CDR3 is TGTGCCAGCAGCTACGGGTCCCTTAATGAGCAGTTCTTC. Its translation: CASSYGSLNEQFF.

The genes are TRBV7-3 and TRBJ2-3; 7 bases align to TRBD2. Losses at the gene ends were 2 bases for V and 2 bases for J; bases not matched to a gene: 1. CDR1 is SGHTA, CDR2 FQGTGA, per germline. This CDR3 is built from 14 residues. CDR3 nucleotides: TGTGCCAGCAGCTTAGGGACTACCACAGATACGCAGTATTTT. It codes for CASSLGTTTDTQYF.

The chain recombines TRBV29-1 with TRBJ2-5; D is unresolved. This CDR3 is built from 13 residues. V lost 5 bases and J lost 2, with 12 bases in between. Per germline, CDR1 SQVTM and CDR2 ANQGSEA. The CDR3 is CSVRGLWQETQYF. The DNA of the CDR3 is TGCAGCGTTCGTGGCCTGTGGCAAGAGACCCAGTACTTC.

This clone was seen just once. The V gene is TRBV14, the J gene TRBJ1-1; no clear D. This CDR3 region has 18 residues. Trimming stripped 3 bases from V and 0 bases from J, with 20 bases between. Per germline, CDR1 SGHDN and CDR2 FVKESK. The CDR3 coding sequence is TGTGCCAGCAGCCACAGAGGGTGGGCGGGAAATCTGAACACTGAAGCTTTCTTT. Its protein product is CASSHRGWAGNLNTEAFF.